This T cell receptor beta chain derives from a study of blood T cell repertoires in COVID-19. As for the study in general: Sites across the United States, Italy and Spain contributed samples from acute and convalescent COVID-19. PBMCs, B-cell-depleted T cells, or T cells provided the cDNA or gDNA that made up the material.

Germline V lookup: CDR1 SEHNR, CDR2 FQNEAQ (reference sequence). With V trimmed by 5 bases and J by 7 bases, 11 bases remained unmatched. The CDR3 is 16 amino acids. As originally analysed: Researchers report that nucleated cell counts were estimated from reference gene primer amplification. Libraries were prepared by immunoSEQ multiplex PCR; TCRdb keeps only in-frame clonotypes and omits some of them. The V and J calls and clone size come from that table; D and trimming were worked out from the DNA. The table includes 31,000 or so clones, roughly 89% detected once. This clone was detected once. The rearrangement uses TRBV7-9 and TRBJ2-1, with 10 positions matching TRBD2. The sample consisted of peripheral blood. The sequence derives from an elderly man with acute or convalescent COVID-19. The CDR3 DNA reads TGTGCCAGCAGCCGGGACTTAGCGGGAGGTGGGAATGAGCAGTTCTTC. Protein product: CASSRDLAGGGNEQFF. Drawing the rest from reference TRBV7-9 and TRBJ2-1, the complete variable domain is DTGVSQNPRHKITKRGQNVTFRCDPISEHNRLYWYRQTLGQGPEFLTYFQNEAQLEKSRLLSDRFSAERPKGSFSTLEIQRTEQGDSAMYLCASSRDLAGGGNEQFFGPGTRLTVL.